The rows below give T cell receptor beta chains drawn from one sample of a study of yellow fever vaccine responses in identical twins. TCRdb analysed the RT-PCR reads with MiXCR anew, one entry per CDR3 protein. The sample lists roughly 2,200 distinct CDR3 sequences; 75% to 85% were seen once. Specimen: T cells from blood (PBMCs), unsorted or a sorted subset (not recorded which), collected before or after yellow fever vaccination (not recorded which). The receptor source for this set is a woman between 18 and 29 years old who received the yellow fever vaccine. CDR3s include the opening cysteine and the closing phenylalanine or tryptophan. A D gene is named only where the DNA matches it firmly. Some rows have no size entry. The others give once, few or many, or a class for an expanded clone.

>-|TRBV6-5|TRBJ1-6|few
CASSYSSEGSSPLHF
TGTGCCAGCAGTTACTCGTCGGAGGGGTCCTCACCCCTCCACTTT
>-|TRBV28|TRBJ1-1|-
CASGSPGDNTEAFF
TGTGCCAGCGGCTCCCCTGGGGACAACACTGAAGCTTTCTTT
>-|TRBV11-1|TRBJ2-7|once
CASSSTYEQYF
TGTGCCAGCAGCTCTACCTACGAGCAGTACTTC
>-|TRBV29-1|TRBJ2-1|-
CSGGPSDYNEQFF
TGCAGCGGTGGACCAAGCGACTACAATGAGCAGTTCTTC
>-|TRBV19|TRBJ2-7|-
CAQAPYEQYF
TGTGCCCAGGCTCCCTACGAGCAGTACTTC
>-|TRBV2|TRBJ2-7|once
CASSLPDGAYEQYF
TGTGCCAGCAGCCTTCCGGACGGAGCCTACGAGCAGTACTTC
>-|TRBV7-3|TRBJ2-5|-
CASSLNSRETQYF
TGTGCCAGCAGCTTAAACAGTCGGGAGACCCAGTACTTC
>TRBD2|TRBV11-3|TRBJ2-1|-
CASSPLAGGFVYNEQFF
TGTGCCAGCAGTCCGCTAGCGGGAGGGTTTGTGTACAATGAGCAGTTCTTC
>-|TRBV7-9|TRBJ2-3|-
CASSFFPDTQYF
TGTGCCAGCAGCTTCTTTCCAGATACGCAGTATTTT
>TRBD1|TRBV11-2|TRBJ1-6|-
CASSLGTGASPLHF
TGTGCCAGCAGCTTGGGGACAGGGGCGTCACCCCTCCACTTT
>-|TRBV28|TRBJ1-5|-
CASSLIQGTGQPQHF
TGTGCCAGCAGTTTAATACAGGGAACGGGACAGCCCCAGCATTTT
>TRBD1|TRBV5-6|TRBJ2-7|few
CASSEERDRGYEQYF
TGTGCCAGCAGCGAGGAACGAGACAGGGGATACGAGCAGTACTTC
>TRBD1|TRBV29-1|TRBJ1-2|-
CSVGQGGSHGYTF
TGCAGCGTTGGACAGGGAGGGTCCCATGGCTACACCTTC
>-|TRBV11-3|TRBJ2-7|-
CASSSEGSSSYEQYF
TGTGCCAGCAGCTCCGAGGGGAGCAGCTCCTACGAGCAGTACTTC
>-|TRBV15|TRBJ1-5|-
CATSRESGNSNQPQHF
TGTGCCACCAGCAGAGAGTCGGGGAATAGCAATCAGCCCCAGCATTTT
>TRBD1|TRBV5-1|TRBJ2-2|-
CASSPPGQDYTGELFF
TGCGCCAGCAGCCCGCCGGGACAGGATTACACCGGGGAGCTGTTTTTT
>-|TRBV7-9|TRBJ1-2|-
CASSWGIGYTF
TGTGCCAGCAGCTGGGGGATTGGCTACACCTTC
>TRBD1|TRBV15|TRBJ1-2|-
CATSGAGGANYGYTF
TGTGCCACCAGCGGAGCAGGGGGTGCTAACTATGGCTACACCTTC
>TRBD2|TRBV29-1|TRBJ2-7|-
CSVGRGTRVYEQYF
TGCAGCGTTGGCCGCGGGACTAGAGTCTACGAGCAGTACTTC
>-|TRBV29-1|TRBJ2-7|-
CSVATEGYEQYF
TGCAGCGTTGCCACGGAGGGGTACGAGCAGTACTTC
>-|TRBV6-2/TRBV6-3|TRBJ1-5|-
CASSYVGDQPQHF
TGTGCCAGCAGTTACGTCGGCGATCAGCCCCAGCATTTT
>-|TRBV11-3|TRBJ1-2|few
CASRSWSGYTF
TGTGCCAGCAGAAGTTGGTCTGGCTACACCTTC
>-|TRBV11-1|TRBJ1-5|-
CASSLAGGDQPQHF
TGTGCCAGCAGCTTAGCGGGGGGCGATCAGCCCCAGCATTTT
>TRBD2|TRBV7-6|TRBJ2-1|-
CASSLASGRLDEQFF
TGTGCCAGCAGCTTAGCTAGCGGGAGATTGGATGAGCAGTTCTTC
>-|TRBV9|TRBJ2-1|-
CASSSLGGSYNEQFF
TGTGCCAGCAGCTCGCTTGGGGGCTCCTACAATGAGCAGTTCTTC
>-|TRBV9|TRBJ2-7|few
CASSASIAVETYEQYF
TGTGCCAGCAGCGCCTCCATCGCCGTCGAAACCTACGAGCAGTACTTC
>-|TRBV11-2|TRBJ2-1|-
CATQTSGYNEQFF
TGTGCCACCCAAACAAGCGGATACAATGAGCAGTTCTTC
>TRBD2|TRBV11-3|TRBJ2-7|-
CASPWTQSPRLAEPYEQYF
TGTGCCAGCCCTTGGACACAGAGCCCTCGACTAGCGGAGCCGTACGAGCAGTACTTC
>TRBD2|TRBV4-1|TRBJ2-1|once
CASSQTSGGPNEQFF
TGCGCCAGCAGCCAGACTAGCGGGGGACCCAATGAGCAGTTCTTC
>TRBD2|TRBV12-5|TRBJ2-7|once
CASGWAPHLAGVEQYF
TGTGCTAGTGGTTGGGCCCCTCACCTAGCGGGAGTTGAGCAGTACTTC
>-|TRBV7-3|TRBJ2-3|-
CASSLTPDTQYF
TGTGCCAGCAGCTTAACCCCAGATACGCAGTATTTT